A selection of T cell receptor beta chains follows, all from one sample in a study of blood T cells in healthy people across ages. Each CDR3 protein gets one entry after TCRdb re-called the 5' RACE reads with MiXCR. The table has fewer than 650,000 distinct CDR3 sequences, roughly a quarter seen once. This sample also appeared in a second study, on T cells of mothers and their children.

The sample consisted of blood. These receptors all come from a boy between 2 and 10 years old in good health. The CDR3 runs from the conserved cysteine through the conserved F or W. D genes are given only for firm matches. The size entry is marked missing in some rows and otherwise reads once, few, many or a size class.

clone_size j_call cdr3_length d_call v_call cdr3_nt cdr3_aa
NA TRBJ2-2 14 TRBD2 TRBV12-3/TRBV12-4 TGTGCCAGCAGTCCTAGCGGGCCCAGGGGGGAGCTGTTTTTT CASSPSGPRGELFF
few TRBJ2-3 14 TRBD2 TRBV10-3 TGCGCCATCAGCGGGACTAGCGGTCGAGATACGCAGTATTTT CAISGTSGRDTQYF
NA TRBJ2-3 14 TRBD1 TRBV5-5 TGTGCCAGCAGCTTCGACAGGGCCACAGATACGCAGTATTTT CASSFDRATDTQYF
many TRBJ1-1 14 NA TRBV7-2 TGTGCCAGCAGCGGGCGGCGTTATCCCACTGAAGCTTTCTTT CASSGRRYPTEAFF
NA TRBJ2-2 16 TRBD2 TRBV9 TGTGCCAGCAGCGTTAAGAGACTAGCGGGAGCCGGGGAGCTGTTTTTT CASSVKRLAGAGELFF
many TRBJ1-1 13 NA TRBV7-2 TGTGCCAGCAGCTTTAAGGGCGACACTGAAGCTTTCTTT CASSFKGDTEAFF
NA TRBJ2-1 16 TRBD2 TRBV6-1 TGTGCCAGCAGTCGACTAGCGGGAGGCTACTACAATGAGCAGTTCTTC CASSRLAGGYYNEQFF
NA TRBJ1-5 20 NA TRBV6-4 TGTGCCAGCAGCCGGCAGACTGGTAGCCGACCCTGGGATAGCAATCAGCCCCAGCATTTT CASSRQTGSRPWDSNQPQHF
NA TRBJ2-3 15 NA TRBV28 TGTGCCAGCAGTTGGGGGGGCCTTAGCACAGATACGCAGTATTTT CASSWGGLSTDTQYF
few TRBJ1-4 13 NA TRBV6-1 TGTGCCAGCAGAGGACAGATAGATGAAAAACTGTTTTTT CASRGQIDEKLFF
NA TRBJ2-6 19 NA TRBV12-3/TRBV12-4 TGTGCCAGCAGTTTAGCCGCTATGTGGGGGGCGTCCGGGGCCAACGTCCTGACTTTC CASSLAAMWGASGANVLTF
once TRBJ2-3 15 TRBD2 TRBV20-1 TGCAGTGCTAGAGATGGGCGGGGGGCCACAGATACGCAGTATTTT CSARDGRGATDTQYF
few TRBJ1-1 18 NA TRBV4-1 TGCGCCAGCAGCCAAGATGGGAAACAGGGAAGGAAGAACACTGAAGCTTTCTTT CASSQDGKQGRKNTEAFF
few TRBJ2-5 16 TRBD2 TRBV9 TGTGCCAGCAGCGTTGCTGGGAGGGCCTTTGAAGAGACCCAGTACTTC CASSVAGRAFEETQYF
few TRBJ2-7 15 TRBD2 TRBV5-1 TGCGCCAGCAGCTTGGCCAGCGGGGGTGGCTACGAGCAGTACTTC CASSLASGGGYEQYF
NA TRBJ2-5 13 NA TRBV6-5 TGTGCCAGCAGGAGGGTTTCGGGGGAGACCCAGTACTTC CASRRVSGETQYF
NA TRBJ2-7 17 NA TRBV27 TGTGCCAGCAGTTTTGGACGTCTCGGGGGTTCGTCCTACGAGCAGTACTTC CASSFGRLGGSSYEQYF
NA TRBJ2-1 18 TRBD2 TRBV29-1 TGCAGCGTTGAAGATTACCTGACTAGCGGGGGCTCATACAATGAGCAGTTCTTC CSVEDYLTSGGSYNEQFF
NA TRBJ2-7 16 NA TRBV20-1 NA CSARPSGRGGLYEQYF
few TRBJ2-5 15 NA TRBV29-1 TGCAGCGTTGAAGTGAGTGACAGTCACTCAGAGACCCAGTACTTC CSVEVSDSHSETQYF
NA TRBJ1-3 16 NA TRBV10-3 TGTGCCATCAGTGGGGGGGGAAGTCGGTCTGGAAACACCATATATTTT CAISGGGSRSGNTIYF
few TRBJ2-5 13 NA TRBV2 TGTGCCAGCAGTGAACGACAGCAAGAGACCCAGTACTTC CASSERQQETQYF
NA TRBJ1-6 16 TRBD1 TRBV19 TGTGCCAGTAGTGCCCACACAGGGGGCAGCAATTCACCCCTCCACTTT CASSAHTGGSNSPLHF
few TRBJ1-4 14 NA TRBV12-3/TRBV12-4 TGTGCCAGCAGCCGCTCCAACGCTAATGAAAAACTGTTTTTT CASSRSNANEKLFF
NA TRBJ1-2 13 NA TRBV20-1 TGCAGTGCTAGGGATCCAGGCTACTATGGCTACACCTTC CSARDPGYYGYTF
few TRBJ1-4 12 NA TRBV6-1 TGTGCCAGCAGTGAAATTAGGGAAAAACTGTTTTTT CASSEIREKLFF
few TRBJ1-2 15 TRBD1 TRBV25-1 TGTGCCAGCAGAAAAGCAGGGGGGCTAGGGTATGGCTACACCTTC CASRKAGGLGYGYTF
NA TRBJ2-7 10 NA TRBV12-3/TRBV12-4 TGTGCCAGCAGGGACGAAAAGGAGTACTTC CASRDEKEYF
once TRBJ1-2 14 NA TRBV6-5 TGTGCCAGCAGCTTAACTTCGACTAACTATCGCTACACCTTC CASSLTSTNYRYTF
NA TRBJ1-4 14 NA TRBV20-1 TGCAGTGCCCCACGATGGCAGTTTGATGAAAAACTGTTTTTT CSAPRWQFDEKLFF
NA TRBJ2-5 14 NA TRBV5-6 TGTGCCAGCAGCTTGGGGGCAGGGCACGAGACCCAGTACTTC CASSLGAGHETQYF
NA TRBJ2-4 15 NA TRBV3-1 TGTGCTAGCAGACAGGCCGGGATCGCTGGGAACATTCAGTACTTC CASRQAGIAGNIQYF
few TRBJ2-1 14 TRBD2 TRBV12-3/TRBV12-4 TGTGCCAGCAGTCTCGGACTAGCCGCTGATGAGCAGTTCTTC CASSLGLAADEQFF
NA TRBJ2-7 12 NA TRBV20-1 TGCAGTGCAAAACGACCCGGCTACGAGCAGTACTTC CSAKRPGYEQYF
few TRBJ1-2 12 NA TRBV11-2 TGTGCCAGCAGCGCGGAAAGCTATGGCTACACCTTC CASSAESYGYTF
few TRBJ2-4 9 NA TRBV27 TGTGCCAGCGCCAACATTCAGTACTTC CASANIQYF
few TRBJ2-1 12 NA TRBV20-1 TGCAGTGCCCTACTAAGCTACAATGAGCAGTTCTTC CSALLSYNEQFF
few TRBJ1-2 12 NA TRBV7-2 TGTGCCAGCAAAAAAACGGGGGAAGGCTACACCTTC CASKKTGEGYTF
NA TRBJ2-1 16 TRBD2 TRBV6-2/TRBV6-3 TGTGCCAGCAGTTCTCCCCCGGGGGGCTCCTACAATGAGCAGTTCTTC CASSSPPGGSYNEQFF
NA TRBJ2-1 15 NA TRBV5-1 TGCGCCAGCAGCTTATACCTAGAGGGGGGCAATGAGCAGTTCTTC CASSLYLEGGNEQFF
few TRBJ2-6 12 NA TRBV29-1 TGCAGCGCCTCCGGGGGAGGCGACGTCCTGACTTTC CSASGGGDVLTF
NA TRBJ2-7 13 NA TRBV7-2 TGTGCCAGCAGCTTACGGTCGACCAACGAGCAGTACTTC CASSLRSTNEQYF
NA TRBJ1-2 16 TRBD1 TRBV6-6 TGTGCCAGCAGGGCTACGGACAGGCCGCATGTAGATGGCTACACCTTC CASRATDRPHVDGYTF
few TRBJ2-1 16 TRBD2 TRBV19 TGTGCCAGTAGTGCCTCACGGGCGGGAGGGTTCAATGAGCAGTTCTTC CASSASRAGGFNEQFF
few TRBJ2-5 16 TRBD2 TRBV20-1 TGCAGTGCTAGAGCGCTAGCGGGGGGTAGGCAAGAGACCCAGTACTTC CSARALAGGRQETQYF
NA TRBJ2-2 16 TRBD2 TRBV20-1 TGCAGTGCTAGGCCCCCCACTAGCGTCACCACCGGGGAGCTGTTTTTT CSARPPTSVTTGELFF
NA TRBJ2-1 15 TRBD2 TRBV12-3/TRBV12-4 TGTGCCAGCAGTTTACCTAGCGGGACGTACAATGAGCAGTTCTTC CASSLPSGTYNEQFF
NA TRBJ1-6 16 NA TRBV6-1 TGTGCCAGCAGTGTGGACGTAAGCTCCTATAATTCACCCCTCCACTTT CASSVDVSSYNSPLHF
few TRBJ2-5 15 TRBD2 TRBV7-2 TGTGCCAGCAGCTTTTTGGGGGGGAAAACAGAGACCCAGTACTTC CASSFLGGKTETQYF
few TRBJ1-3 16 TRBD1 TRBV10-3 TGTGCCATACGCCTCGGACAGGCTGGCTCTGGAAACACCATATATTTT CAIRLGQAGSGNTIYF
few TRBJ2-5 21 TRBD2 TRBV20-1 TGCAGTGCTAGAGATAGAGGAGGACTAGCGGGAGAGTATTTGGGCCAAGAGACCCAGTACTTC CSARDRGGLAGEYLGQETQYF
few TRBJ2-4 17 NA TRBV11-2 TGTGCCAGCAGCCCGAACCCGGGACTCGATCTCGGAAACATTCAGTACTTC CASSPNPGLDLGNIQYF
many TRBJ1-2 12 TRBD1 TRBV20-1 TGCAGTGCTACGGACAGGGGTAATGGCTATGCCTTC CSATDRGNGYAF